Presented here are 18 T cell receptor beta chains from one specimen sequenced in a study of shared clonotypes between healthy human individuals. Libraries were prepared by immunoSEQ multiplex PCR; TCRdb keeps only in-frame clonotypes and omits some of them. This table holds under 850,000 clones, about 91% found once. Naive CD8 isolation took CD45RO-negative cells positively selected for CCR7 and excluded terminally differentiated effector memory CD45RA+ cells. The sequenced sample consisted of naive CD8+ T cells sorted from blood. These receptors were taken from a man aged 30 to 45 in good health.

V gene TRBV27 combines with J gene TRBJ2-6, with 8 bases that match TRBD1. The CDR3 sequence is 17 residues long. Looked up from germline, CDR1 is MNHEY and CDR2 is SMNVEV (reference sequence). Trimming took 2 bases from V and 4 from J; bases not matched to a gene: 7. Here the CDR3 DNA reads TGTGCCAGCAGTTTAGGGGGGACAGGCTCCGGGGCCAACGTCCTGACTTTC. Its translation is CASSLGGTGSGANVLTF.

V and J are TRBV27 and TRBJ2-5; weak D call: TRBD1 (5 bases). Germline V gives CDR1 MNHEY, CDR2 SMNVEV (reference sequence). This CDR3 is 17 amino acids long. The V and J ends lost 0 bases and 1 base respectively, with 15 bases between them. The CDR3: CASSLSVDINFQETQYF. CDR3 sequence (DNA): TGTGCCAGCAGTTTATCGGTGGACATAAACTTCCAAGAGACCCAGTACTTC.

In its sample, this clone was seen once. V and J are TRBV11-2 and TRBJ2-7; the D gene is possibly TRBD2 (6 bases). This CDR3 comprises 16 residues. The germline gives CDR1 SGHAT, CDR2 FQNNGV. Trimming cost V 1 base and J 0 bases, with 13 bases left between them. The CDR3 DNA sequence: TGTGCCAGCAGCTTAGTCGCTAGCGCGAGCTCCTACGAGCAGTACTTC. It codes for CASSLVASASSYEQYF.

The CDR3 DNA sequence: TGCGCCAGCAGCCAAGACGCAGGGGGCTCTTATCAGCCCCAGCATTTT. It codes for CASSQDAGGSYQPQHF. The rearrangement uses TRBV4-3 and TRBJ1-5, with 8 bases aligning to TRBD1. Trimming removed 0 bases from V and 5 bases from J; junction bases left unmatched: 6. CDR1 and CDR2 (germline): LGHNA, YSLEER. This CDR3 is 16 amino acids long.

In the case of this clone: Different DNA sequences within this sample yield the same CDR3. The chain employs TRBV27 and TRBJ1-1; 7 bases align to TRBD1. Trimming took 5 bases from V and 0 from J; bases not matched to a gene: 3. The CDR3 is made up of 14 amino acids. Per the germline V gene, CDR1 is MNHEY and CDR2 is SMNVEV (reference sequence). The CDR3 DNA sequence: TGTGCCAGCAGTCCGGGACAGATGAACACTGAAGCTTTCTTT. Translating gives CASSPGQMNTEAFF.

This clone was seen only once. The chain is built from TRBV13 and TRBJ1-2; 9 bases are shared with TRBD1. The V and J ends lost 4 bases and 8 bases, in that order; junction bases with no gene match: 11. CDR1 and CDR2 from the germline V gene are PRHDT and FYEKMQ (reference sequence). The CDR3 loop spans 15 amino acids. The CDR3 loop is CASSSLRTGEAGYTF. The CDR3 DNA sequence: TGTGCCAGCAGCTCGCTTAGGACAGGGGAAGCCGGCTACACCTTC. Looking up the rest from reference TRBV13 and TRBJ1-2 gives the full variable domain: AAGVIQSPRHLIKEKRETATLKCYPIPRHDTVYWYQQGPGQDPQFLISFYEKMQSDKGSIPDRFSAQQFSDYHSELNMSSLELGDSALYFCASSSLRTGEAGYTFGSGTRLTVV.

The chain recombines TRBV2 with TRBJ2-2; D gene unclear. Germline loops: CDR1 SNHLY, CDR2 FYNNEI. The V end lost 1 base, the J end lost 5 bases, and 11 bases lay between the germline ends. The CDR3 runs 15 residues. Here the CDR3 DNA reads TGTGCCAGCAGTGAAGTCTCGGGTTATACCGGGGAGCTGTTTTTT. Protein: CASSEVSGYTGELFF.

This clone was seen just once. The V gene is TRBV5-6, the J gene TRBJ1-2; no definite D call. Germline lookup yields CDR1 SGHDT and CDR2 YYEEEE. Trimming removed 1 base at V and 3 bases at J, with 19 bases between. CDR3 length: 17 residues. The DNA for the CDR3 is TGTGCCAGCAGCTTGCCCCCCGGGTTCGATCCTGACTATGGCTACACCTTC. This gives the protein CASSLPPGFDPDYGYTF.

The chain links TRBV2 to TRBJ2-1; TRBD2 matches 16 bases. The CDR3 extends over 20 amino acids. Germline V gives CDR1 SNHLY, CDR2 FYNNEI. Losses at the gene ends were 8 bases for V and 4 bases for J; bases not matched to a gene: 17. The CDR3 DNA sequence: TGTGCCAGCCCCCTAGGGGGACTAGCGGGAGGGCCTCATGGGTACAATGAGCAGTTCTTC. Encoded protein: CASPLGGLAGGPHGYNEQFF.

V gene TRBV11-2 combines with J gene TRBJ2-7; 7 bases are a match to TRBD1. Germline assignment: CDR1 SGHAT and CDR2 FQNNGV. The length of the CDR3 is 15 residues. Unmatched junction bases numbered 11, after V lost 6 bases and J lost 3 bases. The CDR3 bases are TGTGCCAGCAGTACACCTGACAGGGCCAACTACGAGCAGTACTTC. This gives the protein CASSTPDRANYEQYF.

The V and J genes are TRBV7-2 and TRBJ2-7; D possibly corresponds to TRBD2 (6 bases). The CDR3 has 15 residues. In germline, CDR1 is SGHTA, CDR2 FQGNSA. The germline V and J ends were trimmed by 4 bases and 5 bases, with 18 bases remaining between them. CDR3 DNA: TGTGCCAGCAGCTCCTTTGCGGGACCGAGCAACGAGCAGTACTTC. Translation: CASSSFAGPSNEQYF.

The V call is TRBV4-1, the J call TRBJ2-2; TRBD2 agrees at 11 bases. V gave up 8 bases and J gave up 6 bases; unmatched junction bases: 8. CDR1 and CDR2 from the germline V gene are MGHRA and YSYEKL. The CDR3 covers 15 residues. The CDR3 DNA reads as TGCGCCAGCGGGAAGACTAGCGGGAATCCCGGGGAGCTGTTTTTT. It yields the protein CASGKTSGNPGELFF.

This clone has only one observation. Distinct nucleotide sequences in the sample also encode this CDR3. The chain couples TRBV27 to TRBJ2-7; D ambiguous. Germline values: CDR1 MNHEY, CDR2 SMNVEV (reference sequence). There are 12 residues in the CDR3. V was pared by 6 bases and J by 6 bases, with 12 bases between. Here the CDR3 DNA reads TGTGCCAGCAGCCCCCCTTTGGGCGAGCAGTACTTC. This codes for CASSPPLGEQYF.

The chain uses TRBV7-9 and TRBJ2-1; D call uncertain. Germline values: CDR1 SEHNR, CDR2 FQNEAQ (reference sequence). Trimming pared 1 base from V and 9 bases from J, leaving 7 bases between. The CDR3 is 12 amino acids. The chain's CDR3 is CASSLGNGEQFF. The CDR3 DNA follows: TGTGCCAGCAGCTTAGGGAACGGTGAGCAGTTCTTC.

The V gene is TRBV7-8, the J gene TRBJ2-1, with D possibly TRBD2 on 6 matching bases. The CDR3 loop spans 13 amino acids. Germline CDR1 is SGHVS and CDR2 is FQNEAQ. Trimming removed 3 bases at V and 8 bases at J, with 11 bases between. CDR3 region: CASSLEGLDEQFF. CDR3 DNA: TGTGCCAGCAGCTTGGAGGGACTGGATGAGCAGTTCTTC.

Regarding this clone: Other DNA sequences in this specimen translate into the identical CDR3. The V gene is TRBV19, the J gene TRBJ1-5; D remains ambiguous. The V end was cut by 3 bases, the J end by 0 bases, with 9 bases between. This CDR3 region has 15 residues. Germline-derived CDR1 and CDR2 are LNHDA and SQIVND (reference sequence). In nucleotides, the CDR3 is TGTGCCAGTAGTATGTCAGGATATAGCAATCAGCCCCAGCATTTT. Protein: CASSMSGYSNQPQHF.

V is TRBV28 and J is TRBJ1-3, with D perhaps TRBD1 (5 bases). Germline V lookup: CDR1 MDHEN, CDR2 SYDVKM. Deletions cut 8 bases from V and 8 bases from J, with 13 bases between. This CDR3 is 12 amino acids long. CDR3: CASRIGVDTIYF. The CDR3 DNA reads TGTGCCAGCCGAATAGGGGTTGACACCATATATTTT. Drawing the rest from reference TRBV28 and TRBJ1-3, the complete variable domain is DVKVTQSSRYLVKRTGEKVFLECVQDMDHENMFWYRQDPGLGLRLIYFSYDVKMKEKGDIPEGYSVSREKKERFSLILESASTNQTSMYLCASRIGVDTIYFGEGSWLTVV.

This clone was detected only once. The CDR3 region has the DNA TGTGCTAGTGGTCCGGGACAGGGGTCCCACGAGCAGTACTTC. It translates to CASGPGQGSHEQYF. V usage is TRBV12-5 and J usage is TRBJ2-7; 10 nucleotides line up with TRBD1. Germline V lookup: CDR1 LGHNT, CDR2 FRNRAP. V lost 5 bases to trimming and J lost 5 bases; unmatched junction nucleotides: 6. This CDR3 spans 14 amino acids.